This entry lists 12 T cell receptor beta chains sequenced from one sample in a study of CDR3 diversity in severe acne. A single record per CDR3 protein comes from TCRdb applying MiXCR to the PCR reads. The sample has around 94,000 distinct CDR3 sequences; 51% are singletons. What was sequenced was blood. The receptors stem from a male donor with acne.

Many counts were recorded for this clonotype. This rearrangement joins TRBV6-1 to TRBJ1-5, with unresolved D. Trimming removed 3 bases from V and 8 bases from J, with 11 bases in between. Germline V CDR1 and CDR2: MNHNS, SASEGT. This CDR3 region has 13 residues. The CDR3 protein is CASSEGASEPQHF. The DNA for the CDR3 is TGTGCCAGCAGTGAGGGAGCGAGTGAGCCCCAGCATTTT.

This clonotype was recorded at least ten times. The chain recombines TRBV5-1 with TRBJ2-1; D is uncertain. The CDR3 spans 14 residues. Germline loops: CDR1 SGHRS, CDR2 YFSETQ. Deletions cut 0 bases from V and 7 bases from J, with 11 bases between. CDR3 DNA sequence: TGCGCCAGCAGCTTGGATCTAGGCCGGAATGAGCAGTTCTTC. As protein: CASSLDLGRNEQFF.

This clonotype was found many times. This chain connects TRBV27 to TRBJ2-7; D unclear. Looked up from germline, CDR1 is MNHEY and CDR2 is SMNVEV (reference sequence). The CDR3 contains 13 residues. V was clipped by 2 bases and J by 2 bases, with 7 bases between them. In DNA form, the CDR3 reads TGTGCCAGCAGTTTAAGTCTTACCTACGAGCAGTACTTC. Translating gives CASSLSLTYEQYF.

V is TRBV6-4 and J is TRBJ2-7; 9 bases line up with TRBD1. Germline V gives CDR1 MRHNA, CDR2 SNTAGT. With V trimmed by 2 bases and J by 5 bases, 4 bases remained unmatched. CDR3 size: 14 residues. The CDR3 here is CASSDGTGYNEQYF. The CDR3 region has the DNA TGTGCCAGCAGTGACGGGACAGGGTATAACGAGCAGTACTTC.

The chain combines TRBV7-8 with TRBJ1-2, with D possibly matching TRBD1 (6 bases). CDR3 size: 14 residues. V was shortened by 7 bases and J by 7 bases, with 19 bases between the two germline ends. Germline V gene lookup returns CDR1 SGHVS and CDR2 FQNEAQ. The CDR3 DNA follows: TGTGCCAGCACCGAAGGGGCAGGGGCATCTGGCTACACCTTC. Residues: CASTEGAGASGYTF.

V usage is TRBV7-2 and J usage is TRBJ2-5, with 11 bases fitting TRBD1. The closer fit of TRBJ2-7 to the DNA end suggests the J call may be wrong. The germline V gene encodes CDR1 SGHTA and CDR2 FQGNSA. The CDR3 extends over 14 amino acids. For the CDR3, the DNA is TGTGCCAGCAGCTGGGACAGGGGGTGGAACGAGCAGTACTTC. It is translated as CASSWDRGWNEQYF.

This clonotype has at least ten counts. The V gene is TRBV29-1, the J gene TRBJ1-2, with D hard to call. Germline lookup yields CDR1 SQVTM and CDR2 ANQGSEA. The ends were cut back, 4 bases at V and 4 bases at J, with 10 bases in the middle. CDR3 length: 12 amino acids. The CDR3 reads CSVATDIYGYTF. The CDR3 DNA follows: TGCAGCGTTGCCACAGATATCTATGGCTACACCTTC. The full variable domain, with the rest looked up from reference TRBV29-1 and TRBJ1-2, is SAVISQKPSRDICQRGTSLTIQCQVDSQVTMMFWYRQQPGQSLTLIATANQGSEATYESGFVIDKFPISRPNLTFSTLTVSNMSPEDSSIYLCSVATDIYGYTFGSGTRLTVV.

Remarks on this clonotype: The junction and the germline gene differ at one end; a read error may be behind it. The chain's CDR3 is CATSSDSGPGNTICF. The CDR3 DNA sequence: TGTGCCACCAGCAGTGATTCAGGGCCTGGAAACACCATATGTTTT. The rearrangement links TRBV15 to TRBJ1-3, with a possible D match to TRBD1 (5 bases). CDR1 and CDR2 from the germline V gene are LNHNV and YYDKDF (reference sequence). The CDR3 loop spans 15 amino acids.

On this clonotype itself: A much larger clone lies one base from this, so it may be a read error. V and J are TRBV2 and TRBJ2-7, with D tentatively TRBD1 or TRBD2 (5 bases each). This CDR3 is built from 14 residues. Germline V gene data show CDR1 as SNHLY and CDR2 as FYNNEI. The DNA for the CDR3 is TGTGCCAGCGGTGAATTTTGGGGACCCTACGAGCAGTACTTC. It translates to CASGEFWGPYEQYF.

The rearrangement joins TRBV28 to TRBJ2-3, with 10 bases identical to TRBD1. The V segment lost 10 bases and the J segment 3 bases; nucleotides outside the gene matches: 7. The CDR3 runs to 14 residues. The V gene's germline CDR1 is MDHEN and CDR2 SYDVKM. CDR3 in DNA: TGTGCCACCCAGGACAGGGGGATTACAGATACGCAGTATTTT. Translated: CATQDRGITDTQYF.

This clonotype was counted many times. V is TRBV29-1 and J is TRBJ1-3; D is undetermined. This CDR3 has 11 residues. Trimming shortened V by 3 bases and J by 4 bases, and 4 bases separated the two germline ends. Germline loops: CDR1 SQVTM, CDR2 ANQGSEA. The CDR3, as DNA: TGCAGCGTTGAGTGGGGAAACACCATATATTTT. Protein sequence: CSVEWGNTIYF.

The chain has TRBV28 and TRBJ2-3, with 10 bases that match TRBD2. The CDR3 extends over 18 amino acids. J was trimmed by 2 bases and V by 4 bases; bases with no gene match: 12. The germline CDR1 and CDR2 sequences are MDHEN and SYDVKM. CDR3 nucleotides: TGTGCCAGCAGTTACGAAATGGAACTAGCGGGATACACAGATACGCAGTATTTT. The encoded protein is CASSYEMELAGYTDTQYF.